The present T cell receptor beta chain was sequenced within a study of T cells in Graves' hyperthyroidism and ophthalmopathy. TCR beta CDR3 sequences were amplified from RNA transcripts. In the first-round RT-PCR of the TCR CDR3, the HTBI primer set was used. TCRdb reprocessed the multiplex PCR reads via MiXCR and lists one record per CDR3 protein. The profile shows about 560,000 distinct CDR3 sequences, around 17% of them singletons. CDR3 length equals 13 residues. Germline CDR1 and CDR2: LNHDA and SQIVND (reference sequence). V was clipped by 8 bases and J by 9 bases; unmatched bases: 7. V usage is TRBV19 and J usage is TRBJ2-1; TRBD1 matches at 10 bases. Sample: blood. This sequence originates from a woman between 18 and 30 years old with Graves' hyperthyroidism. This CDR3 is CASSGTGVSEQFF. As DNA, the CDR3 is TGTGCCAGTTCCGGGACAGGGGTCAGTGAGCAGTTCTTC.